This T cell receptor beta chain derives from a study of cytomegalovirus exposure and HLA in healthy donors. CDR1 and CDR2 from the germline V gene are MNHNY and SVGAGI (reference sequence). The V and J ends lost 6 bases and 4 bases respectively, with 10 bases between them. This CDR3 spans 12 amino acids. Some clones are missing from TCRdb's copy, which holds only in-frame ones; the method was immunoSEQ multiplex PCR. The profile shows under 150,000 clones, about 87% of them singletons. The sequencing sample was made of PBMCs. This TCR came from a man between 18 and 29 years old in good health and CMV-seropositive. This chain joins TRBV6-6 and TRBJ2-7; no definite D call. This CDR3 reads CASSEPHYEQYF. The CDR3 nucleotides read TGTGCCAGCAGCGAACCACATTACGAGCAGTACTTC.